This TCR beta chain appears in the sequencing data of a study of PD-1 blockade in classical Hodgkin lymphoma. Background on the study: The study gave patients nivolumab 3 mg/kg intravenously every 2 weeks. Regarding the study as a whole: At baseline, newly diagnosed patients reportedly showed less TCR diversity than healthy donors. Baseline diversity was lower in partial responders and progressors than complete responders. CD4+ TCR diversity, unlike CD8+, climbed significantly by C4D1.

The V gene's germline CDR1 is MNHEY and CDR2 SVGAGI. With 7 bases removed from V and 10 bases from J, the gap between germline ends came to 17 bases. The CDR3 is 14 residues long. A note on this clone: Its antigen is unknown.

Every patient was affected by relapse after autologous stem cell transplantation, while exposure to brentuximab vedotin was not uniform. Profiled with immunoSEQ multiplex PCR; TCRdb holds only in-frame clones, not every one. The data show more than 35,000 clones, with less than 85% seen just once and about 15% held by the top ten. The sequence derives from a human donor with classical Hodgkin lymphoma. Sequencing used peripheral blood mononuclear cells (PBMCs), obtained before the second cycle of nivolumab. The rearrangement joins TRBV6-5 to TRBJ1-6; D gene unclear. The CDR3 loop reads CASTSGGMGSPLHF. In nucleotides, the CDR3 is TGTGCCAGCACCAGTGGAGGGATGGGGTCACCCCTCCACTTT.